Following are 24 T cell receptor beta chains from one sample sequenced in a study of technical replicates of blood from a few donors. The data were produced by immunoSEQ multiplex PCR, yet TCRdb's version contains in-frame clones alone and is incomplete. The sample records around 70,000 clones, 95% to 97% being singletons. The sequencing input was T cells isolated from PBMCs. The receptors were sampled from a human donor in good health.

The chain's CDR3 is CASSLKLPAGANVLTF. The DNA of the CDR3 is TGCGCCAGCAGCTTAAAACTACCCGCTGGGGCCAACGTCCTGACTTTC. The J gene is TRBJ2-6, the V gene TRBV5-1; D ambiguous. Germline assignment: CDR1 SGHRS and CDR2 YFSETQ. The V gene lost 2 bases and the J gene lost 2 bases, with 11 bases spanning the gap. This CDR3 has 16 residues.

The chain employs TRBV7-9 and TRBJ2-7, with a weak D call TRBD1 (6 bases). The germline V gene encodes CDR1 SEHNR and CDR2 FQNEAQ (reference sequence). Trimming stripped 4 bases from V and 2 bases from J, with 21 bases between. The CDR3 totals 17 residues. The DNA for the CDR3 is TGTGCCAGCAGCTCAGAACCCGGGACACAAAGTACCTACGAGCAGTACTTC. Translating it yields CASSSEPGTQSTYEQYF.

This sequence joins TRBV6-5 and TRBJ2-7; a weak D match, TRBD2 (5 bases). Deletions cut 6 bases from V and 0 bases from J, with 15 bases between. Germline assignment: CDR1 MNHEY and CDR2 SVGAGI. The CDR3 is 15 amino acids. CDR3: CASSHSGKSSYEQYF. Written as DNA, the CDR3 is TGTGCCAGCAGCCACTCGGGGAAGAGCTCCTACGAGCAGTACTTC.

This CDR3 is CASSVSGAYNEQFF. CDR3 bases: TGTGCCAGCAGTGTAAGCGGAGCTTACAATGAGCAGTTCTTC. This chain links TRBV6-1 with TRBJ2-1, with D perhaps matching TRBD2 (5 bases). V was trimmed by 4 bases and J by 4 bases, leaving 11 bases between them. Germline CDR1 MNHNS, CDR2 SASEGT. This CDR3 region has 14 residues.

V is TRBV30 and J is TRBJ2-1; D possibly corresponds to TRBD1 (6 bases). Trimming left V 7 bases short and J 5 bases short, with 18 bases between. The CDR3 totals 14 residues. Germline loops: CDR1 GTSNPN, CDR2 SVGIG (reference sequence). CDR3 DNA: TGTGCCTCCAAACCACTAGGGGGAAACAATGAGCAGTTCTTC. Its protein is CASKPLGGNNEQFF.

The chain links TRBV4-1 to TRBJ1-1; D unresolved. Trimming cost V 3 bases and J 1 base, with 12 bases left between them. The CDR3 length is 15 residues. The V gene's germline CDR1 is MGHRA and CDR2 YSYEKL. CDR3 DNA sequence: TGCGCCAGCAGCCAGGTGGCGGGTCCGAACACTGAAGCTTTCTTT. The encoded protein is CASSQVAGPNTEAFF.

The chain has TRBV5-1 and TRBJ1-4, with D possibly TRBD1 on 5 matching bases. Germline V lookup: CDR1 SGHRS, CDR2 YFSETQ. The CDR3 length is 14 residues. V was shortened by 0 bases and J by 5 bases, with 8 bases between the two germline ends. CDR3 loop: CASSLEGQNEKLFF. Here the CDR3 DNA reads TGCGCCAGCAGCTTGGAGGGGCAGAATGAAAAACTGTTTTTT.

The sample holds one count of this clone. CDR3 nucleotides: TGTGCCAGCAGGGACAGGGTCGGGACCCAGTACTTC. This encodes CASRDRVGTQYF. The chain couples TRBV6-5 to TRBJ2-5; 8 positions agree with TRBD1. After removal of 6 bases from V and 7 bases from J, the junction contained 4 bases not matched to a gene. Germline V lookup: CDR1 MNHEY, CDR2 SVGAGI. The CDR3 is made up of 12 amino acids.

This CDR3 reads CASSDSSGGQETQYF. CDR3 coding DNA: TGTGCCAGCAGTGACTCGAGTGGCGGACAAGAGACCCAGTACTTC. This chain connects TRBV6-4 to TRBJ2-5; D gene unclear. Germline values: CDR1 MRHNA, CDR2 SNTAGT. CDR3 length: 15 residues. Trimming removed 0 bases from V and 2 bases from J, with 10 bases in between.

This sequence joins TRBV19 and TRBJ2-1; D not resolved. CDR1 and CDR2 (germline): LNHDA, SQIVND (reference sequence). This CDR3 has 13 residues. V dropped 5 bases and J dropped 6 bases, with 11 bases sitting between them. The CDR3 loop is CASSYGSGNEQFF. The CDR3 nucleotides read TGTGCCAGTAGTTACGGGTCGGGCAATGAGCAGTTCTTC.

J is TRBJ2-2 and V is TRBV9, with TRBD1 identical over 11 bases. Germline CDR1 is SGDLS and CDR2 is YYNGEE. This CDR3 is 17 amino acids long. The trim removed 2 bases at V and 5 bases at J, leaving 8 bases unmatched. The CDR3 DNA follows: TGTGCCAGCAGCGTTACTGGACAGGGGGCTCGGACCGGGGAGCTGTTTTTT. Residues: CASSVTGQGARTGELFF.

The chain combines TRBV5-4 with TRBJ1-2; D is uncertain. The CDR3 is 13 amino acids. Germline V CDR1 and CDR2: SGHNT, YYREEE (reference sequence). Trimming took off 6 bases at V and 4 bases at J, with 13 bases between the two ends. In DNA form, the CDR3 reads TGTGCCAGCAACATGGGAGGGAGCTATGGCTACACCTTC. Its translation: CASNMGGSYGYTF.

This chain connects TRBV30 to TRBJ1-2, with 7 bases aligning to TRBD1. CDR1 is GTSNPN, CDR2 SVGIG, per germline (reference sequence). The CDR3 sequence is 14 residues long. With 5 bases clipped from V and 5 bases from J, the junction kept 11 bases outside the gene matches. For the CDR3, the DNA is TGTGCCTGGGCCCAAGACAGGGATGGTTATGGCTACACCTTC. Its protein is CAWAQDRDGYGYTF. Full variable domain (missing parts from reference TRBV30 and TRBJ1-2): SQTIHQWPATLVQPVGSPLSLECTVEGTSNPNLYWYRQAAGRGLQLLFYSVGIGQISSEVPQNLSASRPQDRQFILSSKKLLLSDSGFYLCAWAQDRDGYGYTFGSGTRLTVV.

The chain has TRBV5-1 and TRBJ1-2; 7 nucleotides align to TRBD1. V was pared by 0 bases and J by 6 bases, with 5 bases of the junction left unmatched. The CDR3 runs to 14 residues. Germline CDR1 is SGHRS and CDR2 is YFSETQ. The CDR3 DNA reads as TGCGCCAGCAGCTTGGGGGACAGAGCGGATGGCTACACCTTC. Its translation is CASSLGDRADGYTF.

V usage is TRBV25-1 and J usage is TRBJ1-1; D possibly corresponds to TRBD1 (6 bases). V shed 3 bases and J shed 3 bases, with 20 bases lying between them. Germline CDR1 MGHDK, CDR2 SYGVNS. The CDR3 contains 17 residues. Here the CDR3 reads CASSEAGTPRADTEAFF. Written as DNA, the CDR3 is TGTGCCAGCAGTGAGGCCGGGACACCAAGGGCGGACACTGAAGCTTTCTTT.

This clone appeared a single time. This chain joins TRBV9 and TRBJ2-2; 7 bases are shared with TRBD2. The V gene's germline CDR1 is SGDLS and CDR2 YYNGEE. Trimming cost V 5 bases and J 3 bases; bases outside gene matches: 4. CDR3 size: 14 residues. The CDR3 loop reads CASSRAGDTGELFF. DNA for the CDR3: TGTGCCAGCAGTAGGGCGGGGGACACCGGGGAGCTGTTTTTT.

CDR3 sequence (DNA): TGTGCCAGTAGTCTTACAGGGGGTTACAATGAGCAGTTCTTC. Translating gives CASSLTGGYNEQFF. The chain links TRBV19 to TRBJ2-1; 8 bases line up with TRBD1. Looked up from germline, CDR1 is LNHDA and CDR2 is SQIVND (reference sequence). Unmatched junction bases numbered 4, after V lost 5 bases and J lost 4 bases. This CDR3 region has 14 residues.

This clone has just one count. It is unclear where the CDR3 begins or ends on the DNA, so no DNA is shown, and the CDR3 is as TCRdb lists it. The gene calls are TRBV14 and TRBJ1-2; TRBD1 is the table's D call and was not checked against the DNA. Germline values: CDR1 SGHDN, CDR2 FVKESK. The CDR3 region is 17 residues in length, termini included. The CDR3 reads CASSQFWRGDMNYGYTF.

The V call is TRBV6-5, the J call TRBJ1-1; D is possibly TRBD1 (6 bases). Between the trimmed V and J ends, which lost 8 bases and 5 bases, there was a span of 12 bases. There are 12 residues in the CDR3. CDR1 MNHEY and CDR2 SVGAGI come from the germline V gene. CDR3 in amino acids: CASRRGATEAFF. CDR3 DNA: TGTGCCAGCCGTCGGGGGGCTACTGAAGCTTTCTTT.

The rearrangement joins TRBV5-4 to TRBJ2-3, with no clear D. Trimming removed 0 bases at V and 0 bases at J, with 8 bases between. Germline assignment: CDR1 SGHNT and CDR2 YYREEE (reference sequence). CDR3 length: 15 residues. In DNA form, the CDR3 reads TGTGCCAGCAGCTTGGATTTGTCTAGCACAGATACGCAGTATTTT. This translates into CASSLDLSSTDTQYF. Full variable domain (missing parts from reference TRBV5-4 and TRBJ2-3): ETGVTQSPTHLIKTRGQQVTLRCSSQSGHNTVSWYQQALGQGPQFIFQYYREEENGRGNFPPRFSGLQFPNYSSELNVNALELDDSALYLCASSLDLSSTDTQYFGPGTRLTVL.

This chain uses TRBV6-5 with TRBJ2-3, with 8 bases matching TRBD2. Trimming took 2 bases from V and 0 from J; bases not matched to a gene: 4. Germline V gene sequence: CDR1 MNHEY, CDR2 SVGAGI. The CDR3 length is 16 residues. In nucleotides, the CDR3 is TGTGCCAGCAGTTACGTAGCGGGGTCTAGCACAGATACGCAGTATTTT. This sequence encodes CASSYVAGSSTDTQYF.

This chain links TRBV27 with TRBJ2-5, with a weak D call TRBD2 (5 bases). CDR3 length: 14 amino acids. Germline assignment: CDR1 MNHEY and CDR2 SMNVEV (reference sequence). Trimming removed 5 bases from V and 2 bases from J, with 12 bases in between. CDR3: CASSLAGLQETQYF. CDR3 DNA sequence: TGTGCCAGCAGTCTAGCAGGATTACAAGAGACCCAGTACTTC.

The gene calls are TRBV4-1 and TRBJ2-7; 8 bases line up with TRBD2. Trimming removed 0 bases from V and 0 bases from J; junction bases left unmatched: 10. CDR1 is MGHRA, CDR2 YSYEKL, per germline. The CDR3 sequence is 18 residues long. DNA for the CDR3: TGCGCCAGCAGCCAAGAGCCGGGAGGGTCCTCTTCCTCCTACGAGCAGTACTTC. Translating it yields CASSQEPGGSSSSYEQYF.

In nucleotides, the CDR3 is TGTGCCAGCAGGGGACAGTGGAATCAGCCCCAGCATTTT. Translation gives CASRGQWNQPQHF. The chain recombines TRBV2 with TRBJ1-5; 7 bases are shared with TRBD1. This CDR3 has 13 amino acids. Losses at the gene ends were 6 bases for V and 4 bases for J; bases not matched to a gene: 3. Germline loops: CDR1 SNHLY, CDR2 FYNNEI.